The 16 T cell receptor beta chains below all came from one sample that was sequenced in a study of control samples from healthy donors and cancer patients. Some clones are missing from TCRdb's copy, which holds only in-frame ones; the method was immunoSEQ multiplex PCR. The sample holds some 150,000 clones, 94% seen once. Sequencing was performed on blood. These receptors all come from a middle-aged man in good health.

The rearrangement links TRBV7-9 to TRBJ2-3; D is undetermined. The germline V gene has CDR1 SEHNR and CDR2 FQNEAQ (reference sequence). V was clipped by 3 bases and J by 0 bases, with 7 bases between them. CDR3 length: 14 residues. The DNA for the CDR3 is TGTGCCAGCAGCTTGGGGTCTAGCACAGATACGCAGTATTTT. Translating it yields CASSLGSSTDTQYF. Together with reference TRBV7-9 and TRBJ2-3, the CDR3 gives the full variable domain: DTGVSQNPRHKITKRGQNVTFRCDPISEHNRLYWYRQTLGQGPEFLTYFQNEAQLEKSRLLSDRFSAERPKGSFSTLEIQRTEQGDSAMYLCASSLGSSTDTQYFGPGTRLTVL.

This chain joins TRBV2 and TRBJ1-1, with 7 positions matching TRBD1. Germline lookup yields CDR1 SNHLY and CDR2 FYNNEI. The ends lost 6 bases at V and 4 bases at J; junction bases unmatched: 8. This CDR3 has 14 amino acids. CDR3 nucleotides: TGTGCCAGCAGACAACAGGGGATGGGCACTGAAGCTTTCTTT. This gives the protein CASRQQGMGTEAFF.

This clone was counted a single time. This chain connects TRBV7-9 to TRBJ2-1; 10 nucleotides match TRBD2. Germline CDR1 SEHNR, CDR2 FQNEAQ (reference sequence). CDR3 length: 15 residues. With V trimmed by 5 bases and J by 8 bases, 9 bases remained unmatched. The CDR3 region has the DNA TGTGCCAGCAGCCCACTAGCGGGGCCACCCGATGAGCAGTTCTTC. This gives the protein CASSPLAGPPDEQFF.

Only one count was recorded for this clone. V usage is TRBV19 and J usage is TRBJ1-5, with 9 bases that match TRBD1. The CDR3 length is 15 residues. Germline assignment: CDR1 LNHDA and CDR2 SQIVND (reference sequence). Trimming removed 5 bases from V and 6 bases from J; junction bases left unmatched: 8. CDR3 protein: CASSWDRDFGQPQHF. The DNA of the CDR3 is TGTGCCAGTAGTTGGGACAGGGATTTTGGTCAGCCCCAGCATTTT.

V gene TRBV5-6 combines with J gene TRBJ1-5; 10 bases are a match to TRBD1. Germline CDR1 and CDR2: SGHDT and YYEEEE. Losses at the gene ends were 4 bases for V and 0 bases for J; bases not matched to a gene: 7. This CDR3 contains 17 residues. The CDR3, as DNA: TGTGCCAGCAGCCGAAGGACAGGGGGGAATAGCAATCAGCCCCAGCATTTT. Its translation is CASSRRTGGNSNQPQHF.

DNA for the CDR3: TGTGCCACCAAAGGACCGGGACAGATCGCTGAAGCTTTCTTT. Its translation is CATKGPGQIAEAFF. V usage is TRBV24-1 and J usage is TRBJ1-1, with 7 bases aligning to TRBD1. The V and J ends lost 8 bases and 6 bases, in that order; junction bases with no gene match: 11. The CDR3 runs 14 residues. CDR1 KGHDR and CDR2 SFDVKD come from the germline V gene.

J is TRBJ1-2 and V is TRBV14; D is ambiguous. Trimming removed 5 bases from V and 8 bases from J, with 15 bases in between. This CDR3 contains 13 residues. Germline V gene sequence: CDR1 SGHDN, CDR2 FVKESK. This chain's CDR3 is CASSASGFEGYTF. The CDR3 DNA reads TGTGCCAGCAGCGCCTCGGGGTTTGAGGGCTACACCTTC.

This chain connects TRBV6-6 to TRBJ1-3, with 7 bases matching TRBD1. CDR1 MNHNY and CDR2 SVGAGI come from the germline V gene (reference sequence). V was clipped by 1 base and J by 0 bases; unmatched bases: 3. This CDR3 contains 16 residues. The CDR3 is CASSYWDSLSGNTIYF. The CDR3, as DNA: TGTGCCAGCAGTTACTGGGACAGCCTCTCTGGAAACACCATATATTTT.

This clone was recorded once. This chain uses TRBV7-9 with TRBJ2-6; tentatively, D is TRBD1 (6 bases). The germline V gene encodes CDR1 SEHNR and CDR2 FQNEAQ (reference sequence). V lost 3 bases, J lost 2 bases, and 11 bases lay in between. The CDR3 is made up of 16 amino acids. This CDR3 reads CASSFQGIAGANVLTF. As DNA, the CDR3 is TGTGCCAGCAGCTTCCAGGGGATAGCTGGGGCCAACGTCCTGACTTTC.

DNA for the CDR3: TGTGCCAGCATCCGCGGGGCAGCCTATGGCTACACCTTC. This codes for CASIRGAAYGYTF. The V call is TRBV5-6, the J call TRBJ1-2, with D perhaps TRBD1 (5 bases). The V and J ends lost 6 bases and 4 bases respectively, with 13 bases between them. Germline CDR1 reads SGHDT; CDR2 reads YYEEEE. This CDR3 is 13 amino acids long.

For the CDR3, the DNA is TGTGCCAGCAGTTTGATAGGGCTCGAGTACGAGCAGTACTTC. This gives the protein CASSLIGLEYEQYF. This sequence joins TRBV27 and TRBJ2-7, with D uncertain. The V end was cut by 3 bases, the J end by 4 bases, with 13 bases between. The germline V gene has CDR1 MNHEY and CDR2 SMNVEV (reference sequence). This CDR3 has 14 residues.

V and J are TRBV27 and TRBJ2-7; the D gene is possibly TRBD1 (5 bases). The ends were cut back, 5 bases at V and 2 bases at J, with 10 bases in the middle. CDR3 length: 13 residues. Germline V gene data show CDR1 as MNHEY and CDR2 as SMNVEV (reference sequence). The CDR3 protein is CASSPRVTYEQYF. CDR3 nucleotides: TGTGCCAGCAGTCCCAGGGTGACCTACGAGCAGTACTTC.

To note about this clone: Other nucleotide sequences in the sample specify the same CDR3. The chain carries TRBV12-3 or TRBV12-4 and TRBJ1-5; D perhaps matches TRBD1 (5 bases). The CDR3 sequence is 13 residues long. V lost 2 bases and J lost 7, with 9 bases in between. The CDR3 protein is CASSLKRGQPQHF. Written as DNA, the CDR3 is TGTGCCAGCAGTTTAAAACGGGGGCAGCCCCAGCATTTT.

This rearrangement joins TRBV27 to TRBJ2-7; no clear D. V dropped 6 bases and J dropped 7 bases, with 19 bases sitting between them. CDR1 and CDR2 from the germline V gene are MNHEY and SMNVEV (reference sequence). The CDR3 length is 14 residues. In nucleotides, the CDR3 is TGTGCCAGCAGCCCGACAACGTTCGGATCGGAGCAGTACTTC. Translation: CASSPTTFGSEQYF.

The rearrangement joins TRBV4-1 to TRBJ1-5; D unresolved. Germline V gives CDR1 MGHRA, CDR2 YSYEKL. Trimming removed 3 bases at V and 7 bases at J, with 7 bases between. The CDR3 sequence is 12 residues long. CDR3 residues: CASSHHGQPQHF. CDR3 sequence (DNA): TGCGCCAGCAGCCACCACGGACAGCCCCAGCATTTT.

The rearrangement links TRBV21-1 to TRBJ1-2; TRBD1, the table's D call, lacks a check against the DNA. TRBV21-1 counts as a pseudogene. CDR3 length equals 16 residues. CDR3 bases: TGTGCCAGCAGCAAAGAGGGACAGGGGGTATCCTATGGCTACACCTTC. Protein: CASSKEGQGVSYGYTF.